This TCR beta chain was sequenced in a study of blood T cells in healthy people across ages. Study-wide context: About one barcoded TCR beta cDNA was captured per two T cells.

CDR1 is SGHNT, CDR2 YYREEE, per germline (reference sequence). The CDR3 has 14 amino acids. Trimming at V came to 1 base and at J to 10 bases, leaving 5 bases not matched to a gene. This clonotype was counted once. A much larger clone lies a single base off, so this may be a read error. It was with a sample-barcoded 5' primer and a J-beta primer mix that a second PCR of roughly 7 to 12 cycles was run. TCRdb independently ran MiXCR on the 5' RACE reads; one entry per CDR3 protein. The sample records about 640,000 distinct CDR3 sequences, approximately 30% being singletons. Sequences were obtained from blood. J is TRBJ2-1 and V is TRBV5-4; 10 bases match TRBD1. This receptor was obtained from an elderly woman in good health. The CDR3 protein is CASSLMGQGNEQFF. The DNA of the CDR3 is TGTGCCAGCAGCTTGATGGGACAGGGGAACGAGCAGTTCTTC.